This TCR beta chain was captured in a study of human T cells and chemical hapten exposure. TCRdb reanalysed the RACE reads using MiXCR and keeps one entry per CDR3 protein. The profile shows 330,000 or so distinct CDR3 sequences, about 6% of them singletons. This clonotype was seen many times. Time point defined: patch test 2, 6 weeks after DPC sensitization. Documented treatment: therapeutic diphenylcyclopropenone sensitization with weekly scalp DPC. Trimming removed 5 bases at V and 4 bases at J, with 8 bases between. The CDR3 is 12 residues long. Germline V gene lookup returns CDR1 MDHEN and CDR2 SYDVKM.

The sequences come from whole blood, collected in connection with sensitization to the hapten diphenylcyclopropenone (DPC). The TCR comes from a woman younger than 30 with alopecia areata. Some clones in this sample may be carry-over from other donors' samples. J is TRBJ1-2 and V is TRBV28, with D hard to call. The CDR3 DNA follows: TGTGCCAGCAGTGGAGGGATCTATGGCTACACCTTC. Protein sequence: CASSGGIYGYTF.